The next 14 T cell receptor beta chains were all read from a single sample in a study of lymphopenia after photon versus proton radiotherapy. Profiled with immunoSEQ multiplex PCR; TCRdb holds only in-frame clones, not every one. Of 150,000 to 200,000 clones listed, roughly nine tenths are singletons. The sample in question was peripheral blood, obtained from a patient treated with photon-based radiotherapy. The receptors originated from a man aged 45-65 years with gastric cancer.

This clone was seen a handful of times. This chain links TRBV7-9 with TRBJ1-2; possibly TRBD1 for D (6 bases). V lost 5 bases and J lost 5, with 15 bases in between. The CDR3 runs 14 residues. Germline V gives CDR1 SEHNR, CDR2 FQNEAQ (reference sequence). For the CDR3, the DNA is TGTGCCAGCAGCGATACTCGGGACATATATGGCTACACCTTC. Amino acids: CASSDTRDIYGYTF.

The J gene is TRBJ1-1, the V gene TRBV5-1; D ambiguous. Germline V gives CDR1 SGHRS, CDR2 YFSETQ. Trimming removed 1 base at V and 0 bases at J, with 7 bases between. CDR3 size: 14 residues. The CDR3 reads CASSLHTVNTEAFF. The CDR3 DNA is TGCGCCAGCAGCTTGCATACGGTGAACACTGAAGCTTTCTTT.

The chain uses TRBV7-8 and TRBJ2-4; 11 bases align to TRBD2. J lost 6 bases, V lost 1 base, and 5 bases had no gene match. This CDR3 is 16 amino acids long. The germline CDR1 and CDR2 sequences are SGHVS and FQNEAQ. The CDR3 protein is CASSLGTSGLVNIQYF. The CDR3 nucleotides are TGTGCCAGCAGCTTAGGGACTAGCGGGCTGGTAAACATTCAGTACTTC.

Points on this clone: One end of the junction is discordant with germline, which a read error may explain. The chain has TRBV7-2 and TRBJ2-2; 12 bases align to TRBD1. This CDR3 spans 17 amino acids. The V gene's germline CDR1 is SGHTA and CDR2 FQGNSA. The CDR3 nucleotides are TGTGCCAGCAGCCTAGCGGGACAGGGGGCTGTGGCCGGGGAGCTGTTTTTT. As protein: CASSLAGQGAVAGELFF.

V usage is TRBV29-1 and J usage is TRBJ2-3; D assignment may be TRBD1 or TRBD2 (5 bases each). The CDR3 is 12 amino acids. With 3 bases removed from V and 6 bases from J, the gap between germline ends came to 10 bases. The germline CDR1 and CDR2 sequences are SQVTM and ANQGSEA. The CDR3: CSVEGWGDTQYF. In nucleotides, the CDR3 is TGCAGCGTTGAGGGCTGGGGGGATACGCAGTATTTT.

The CDR3 DNA reads TGCGCCAGCAGCCCATACCGGGAGGTGACCTACGAGCAGTACTTC. This codes for CASSPYREVTYEQYF. The rearrangement joins TRBV4-3 to TRBJ2-7, with 7 positions matching TRBD2. Trimming removed 4 bases from V and 2 bases from J; junction bases left unmatched: 8. Germline CDR1 is LGHNA and CDR2 is YSLEER. The CDR3 length is 15 residues.

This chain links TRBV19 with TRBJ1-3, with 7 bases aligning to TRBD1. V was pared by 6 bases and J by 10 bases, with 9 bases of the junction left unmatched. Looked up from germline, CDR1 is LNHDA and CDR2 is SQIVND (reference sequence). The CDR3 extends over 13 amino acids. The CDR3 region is CASRAGGMETIYF. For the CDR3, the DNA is TGTGCCAGTAGGGCAGGGGGAATGGAAACCATATATTTT.

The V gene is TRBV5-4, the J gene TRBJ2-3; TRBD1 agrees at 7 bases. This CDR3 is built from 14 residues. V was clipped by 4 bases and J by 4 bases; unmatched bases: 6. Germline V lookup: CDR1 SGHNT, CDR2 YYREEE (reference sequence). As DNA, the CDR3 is TGTGCCAGCAGCGATACAGGGGATGCAGATACGCAGTATTTT. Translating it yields CASSDTGDADTQYF.

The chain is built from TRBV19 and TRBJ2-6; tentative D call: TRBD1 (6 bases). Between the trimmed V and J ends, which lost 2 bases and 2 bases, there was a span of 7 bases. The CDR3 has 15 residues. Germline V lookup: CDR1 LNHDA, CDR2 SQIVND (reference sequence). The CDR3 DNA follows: TGTGCCAGTAGTATACACAGGGCTGGGGCCAACGTCCTGACTTTC. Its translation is CASSIHRAGANVLTF. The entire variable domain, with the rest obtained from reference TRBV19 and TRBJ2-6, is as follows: DGGITQSPKYLFRKEGQNVTLSCEQNLNHDAMYWYRQDPGQGLRLIYYSQIVNDFQKGDIAEGYSVSREKKESFPLTVTSAQKNPTAFYLCASSIHRAGANVLTFGAGSRLTVL.

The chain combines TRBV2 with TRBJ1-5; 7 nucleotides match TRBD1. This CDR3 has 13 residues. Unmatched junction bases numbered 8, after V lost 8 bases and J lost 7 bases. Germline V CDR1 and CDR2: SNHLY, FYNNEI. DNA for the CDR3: TGTGCCAGCGACAGGCAGGGGGGCCAGCCCCAGCATTTT. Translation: CASDRQGGQPQHF.

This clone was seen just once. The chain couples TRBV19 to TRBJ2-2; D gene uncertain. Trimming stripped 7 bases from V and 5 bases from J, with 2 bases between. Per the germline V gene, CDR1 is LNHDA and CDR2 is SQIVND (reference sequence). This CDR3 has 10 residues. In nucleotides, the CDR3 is TGTGCCAGTAAGACCGGGGAGCTGTTTTTT. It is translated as CASKTGELFF.

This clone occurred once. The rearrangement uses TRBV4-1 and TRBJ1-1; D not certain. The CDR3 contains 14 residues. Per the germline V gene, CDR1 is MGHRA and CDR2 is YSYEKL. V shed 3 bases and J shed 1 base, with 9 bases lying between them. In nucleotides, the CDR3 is TGCGCCAGCAGCCATCCCTCCTGGAACACTGAAGCTTTCTTT. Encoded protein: CASSHPSWNTEAFF.

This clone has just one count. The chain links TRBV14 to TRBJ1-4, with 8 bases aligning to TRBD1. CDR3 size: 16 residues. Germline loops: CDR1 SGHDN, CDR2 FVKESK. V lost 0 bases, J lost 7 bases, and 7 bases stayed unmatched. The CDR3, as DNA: TGTGCCAGCAGCCAAGACGGCAGGGGGCCAGGTGAAAAACTGTTTTTT. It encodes CASSQDGRGPGEKLFF.

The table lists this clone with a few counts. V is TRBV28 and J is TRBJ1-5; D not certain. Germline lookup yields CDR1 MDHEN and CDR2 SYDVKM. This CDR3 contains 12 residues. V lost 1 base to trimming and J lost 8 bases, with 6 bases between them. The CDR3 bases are TGTGCCAGCAGTTTATCCCAGAAGCCCCAGCATTTT. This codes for CASSLSQKPQHF. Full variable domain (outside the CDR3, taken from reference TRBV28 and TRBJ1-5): DVKVTQSSRYLVKRTGEKVFLECVQDMDHENMFWYRQDPGLGLRLIYFSYDVKMKEKGDIPEGYSVSREKKERFSLILESASTNQTSMYLCASSLSQKPQHFGDGTRLSIL.